The clone carrying this T cell receptor (beta chain) was counted between two and nine times. These data belong to a study of T cells in Graves' hyperthyroidism and ophthalmopathy. Source material for PBMCs was less than 12 ml fresh peripheral blood. The investigators amplified TCR beta CDR3 regions from RNA transcripts. First-round RT-PCR with HTBI primers amplified the TCR CDR3 region. TCRdb re-analysed the multiplex PCR reads in MiXCR, keeping a single row per CDR3 protein. The top ten clones hold under 55% of a sample with some 490,000 distinct CDR3 sequences, approximately 23% of them seen once. This CDR3 is 17 amino acids long. Germline values: CDR1 GTSNPN, CDR2 SVGIG (reference sequence). V shed 3 bases, J shed 1 base, and the junction held 7 bases outside the gene matches.

The sequence derives from a woman between 65 and 79 years old with Graves' ophthalmopathy. The sample consisted of blood. The chain joins TRBV30 to TRBJ1-5; 12 bases line up with TRBD1. The CDR3 loop reads CAWRTGTGGMSNQPQHF. CDR3 bases: TGTGCCTGGAGAACAGGGACAGGGGGCATGAGCAATCAGCCCCAGCATTTT.